This is a list of T cell receptor beta chains from one sample in a study of patients and donors after allogeneic stem cell transplantation. TCRdb reprocessed the RT-PCR reads via MiXCR and lists one record per CDR3 protein. Here the sample spans about 960,000 distinct CDR3 sequences, roughly 18% being singletons. The sequenced sample was blood, either unsorted or a sorted T cell fraction (not recorded which). These receptors all come from a human donor who was either an allogeneic HSCT recipient or a stem cell or donor lymphocyte infusion donor (not recorded which). It is not recorded whose cells these are; they may come from a transplant donor. Each CDR3 is given with its conserved first and last residue. A D gene is named only where the DNA matches it firmly. Clone size, where shown, is once, few, many, or a class for clones that have expanded.

V: TRBV5-1
J: TRBJ2-1
size: few
D: .
CDR3: CASSPTGQIYNEQFF
DNA: TGCGCCAGCAGCCCCACCGGACAGATTTACAATGAGCAGTTCTTC

V: TRBV20-1
J: TRBJ1-2
size: few
D: .
CDR3: CSALGQRANYGYTF
DNA: TGCAGTGCTCTAGGGCAGCGAGCTAACTATGGCTACACCTTC

V: TRBV7-3
J: TRBJ2-1
size: few
D: TRBD2
CDR3: CASSSLAGTEYNEQFF
DNA: TGTGCCAGCAGCTCGTTAGCGGGAACGGAGTACAATGAGCAGTTCTTC

V: TRBV6-5
J: TRBJ2-4
size: .
D: .
CDR3: CASSYSQTAKNIQYF
DNA: TGTGCCAGCAGTTACTCTCAAACAGCCAAAAACATTCAGTACTTC

V: TRBV9
J: TRBJ2-7
size: .
D: .
CDR3: CASSVSVTYEQYF
DNA: TGTGCCAGCAGCGTGAGCGTCACCTACGAGCAGTACTTC

V: TRBV7-3
J: TRBJ2-2
size: few
D: .
CDR3: CASSSNRVGRRTGELFF
DNA: TGTGCCAGCAGCTCCAATAGGGTGGGCAGGAGGACCGGGGAGCTGTTTTTT

V: TRBV4-2
J: TRBJ2-4
size: few
D: .
CDR3: CASSQDPKNIQYF
DNA: TGTGCCAGCAGCCAAGATCCCAAAAACATTCAGTACTTC

V: TRBV7-2
J: TRBJ2-7
size: .
D: .
CDR3: CASSPAFRGGGSYEQYF
DNA: TGTGCCAGCAGCCCTGCCTTCAGGGGCGGGGGCTCCTACGAGCAGTACTTC

V: TRBV7-2
J: TRBJ2-1
size: .
D: .
CDR3: CASIKGGHEQFF
DNA: TGTGCCAGTATAAAGGGGGGCCACGAGCAGTTCTTC

V: TRBV27
J: TRBJ2-1
size: .
D: TRBD2
CDR3: CASSFGTSAPNEQFF
DNA: TGTGCCAGCAGTTTTGGGACTAGCGCGCCCAATGAGCAGTTCTTC

V: TRBV4-3
J: TRBJ2-5
size: few
D: .
CDR3: CASSQEWRTSQETQYF
DNA: TGCGCCAGCAGCCAAGAATGGCGGACGAGCCAAGAGACCCAGTACTTC

V: TRBV24-1
J: TRBJ2-1
size: many
D: TRBD2
CDR3: CATSEAGGTISSYNEQFF
DNA: TGTGCCACCAGTGAGGCGGGAGGCACTATCTCCTCCTACAATGAGCAGTTCTTC

V: TRBV7-9
J: TRBJ1-1
size: .
D: .
CDR3: CASIYGQKVNTEAFF
DNA: TGTGCCAGCATCTACGGACAGAAAGTGAACACTGAAGCTTTCTTT

V: TRBV12-3/TRBV12-4
J: TRBJ2-2
size: .
D: TRBD2
CDR3: CASSLWLAGGPVTGELFF
DNA: TGTGCCAGCAGTTTGTGGCTAGCGGGAGGGCCCGTCACCGGGGAGCTGTTTTTT

V: TRBV24-1
J: TRBJ2-5
size: .
D: TRBD2
CDR3: CATSDPRLAGVAETQYF
DNA: TGTGCCACCAGTGACCCCCGACTAGCGGGAGTGGCGGAGACCCAGTACTTC

V: TRBV12-3/TRBV12-4
J: TRBJ2-4
size: .
D: TRBD2
CDR3: CASSLLQRDKNIQYF
DNA: TGTGCCAGCAGTTTACTCCAGCGGGACAAAAACATTCAGTACTTC

V: TRBV12-3/TRBV12-4
J: TRBJ1-4
size: few
D: .
CDR3: CASSLRETNEKLFF
DNA: TGTGCCAGCAGTTTAAGGGAGACTAATGAAAAACTGTTTTTT

V: TRBV9
J: TRBJ2-3
size: few
D: .
CDR3: CASSGVSTDTQYF
DNA: TGTGCCAGCAGCGGAGTTAGCACAGATACGCAGTATTTT

V: TRBV24-1
J: TRBJ2-1
size: .
D: TRBD1
CDR3: CATSRGRGQHNEQFF
DNA: TGTGCCACCAGTCGCGGCCGGGGACAGCACAATGAGCAGTTCTTC

V: TRBV4-2
J: TRBJ1-1
size: .
D: .
CDR3: CASSQGGEGMNTEAFF
DNA: TGTGCCAGCAGCCAAGGAGGGGAGGGGATGAACACTGAAGCTTTCTTT

V: TRBV7-2
J: TRBJ2-5
size: .
D: .
CDR3: CASSLGWELQETQYF
DNA: TGTGCCAGCAGCTTGGGGTGGGAGCTACAAGAGACCCAGTACTTC

V: TRBV20-1
J: TRBJ2-7
size: .
D: TRBD1
CDR3: CSARAGTGTYEQYF
DNA: TGCAGTGCTAGAGCGGGGACAGGAACCTACGAGCAGTACTTC

V: TRBV5-5
J: TRBJ2-3
size: few
D: TRBD2
CDR3: CASSGTLRQGGRTDTQYF
DNA: TGTGCCAGCAGCGGGACCTTACGTCAGGGAGGGCGGACAGATACGCAGTATTTT

V: TRBV5-1
J: TRBJ1-4
size: few
D: .
CDR3: CASSRDMGEKLFF
DNA: TGCGCCAGCAGCCGGGACATGGGGGAAAAACTGTTTTTT

V: TRBV4-3
J: TRBJ1-2
size: few
D: .
CDR3: CASSQTGRTNYGYTF
DNA: TGCGCCAGCAGCCAAACAGGACGTACGAACTATGGCTACACCTTC

V: TRBV20-1
J: TRBJ2-1
size: .
D: TRBD2
CDR3: CSASGLPAGGFYNEQFF
DNA: TGCAGTGCTAGTGGGCTCCCAGCGGGAGGGTTCTACAATGAGCAGTTCTTC

V: TRBV5-1
J: TRBJ2-7
size: .
D: .
CDR3: CASSPDRRGWKQYF
DNA: TGCGCCAGCAGCCCTGACAGGCGAGGGTGGAAGCAGTACTTC

V: TRBV5-1
J: TRBJ2-7
size: few
D: .
CDR3: CASSFEGALWEQYF
DNA: TGCGCCAGCAGCTTTGAAGGGGCGCTTTGGGAGCAGTACTTC

V: TRBV29-1
J: TRBJ2-3
size: .
D: TRBD2
CDR3: CSVESLAVSTDTQYF
DNA: TGCAGCGTTGAATCTCTAGCGGTTAGCACAGATACGCAGTATTTT

V: TRBV7-3
J: TRBJ2-3
size: few
D: TRBD2
CDR3: CASSLTSGASGRTDTQYF
DNA: TGTGCCAGCAGCTTAACGTCTGGGGCTAGCGGACGCACAGATACGCAGTATTTT

V: TRBV4-3
J: TRBJ1-2
size: .
D: .
CDR3: CASSQERVGYGYTF
DNA: TGCGCCAGCAGCCAAGAGCGGGTTGGCTATGGCTACACCTTC

V: TRBV5-1
J: TRBJ2-7
size: .
D: .
CDR3: CASSLAMGFYEQYF
DNA: TGCGCCAGCAGCTTGGCCATGGGGTTCTACGAGCAGTACTTC

V: TRBV20-1
J: TRBJ2-7
size: .
D: .
CDR3: CSAIPGHTYEQYF
DNA: TGCAGTGCTATCCCGGGACATACCTACGAGCAGTACTTC

V: TRBV7-9
J: TRBJ2-2
size: few
D: .
CDR3: CASSSRQPNTGELFF
DNA: TGTGCCAGCAGCTCCAGACAGCCGAACACCGGGGAGCTGTTTTTT

V: TRBV6-1
J: TRBJ2-7
size: .
D: .
CDR3: CASSTGQLVYEQYF
DNA: TGTGCCAGCAGCACGGGACAACTCGTCTACGAGCAGTACTTC

V: TRBV5-1
J: TRBJ1-6
size: .
D: TRBD1
CDR3: CATHTGTVGSPLHF
DNA: TGCGCCACCCACACCGGGACAGTAGGGTCACCCCTCCACTTT

V: TRBV6-5
J: TRBJ1-5
size: .
D: .
CDR3: CASSSLQGINQPQHF
DNA: TGTGCCAGCAGTTCCCTACAGGGTATTAATCAGCCCCAGCATTTT

V: TRBV12-3/TRBV12-4
J: TRBJ1-3
size: .
D: .
CDR3: CASSRGRGYSGNTIYF
DNA: TGTGCCAGCAGCCGGGGGAGGGGATACTCTGGAAACACCATATATTTT

V: TRBV6-1
J: TRBJ2-7
size: few
D: .
CDR3: CASRRQKGGAYEQYF
DNA: TGTGCCAGCCGCCGACAGAAGGGGGGTGCCTACGAGCAGTACTTC

V: TRBV5-1
J: TRBJ2-2
size: many
D: .
CDR3: CASSQGQRSITGELFF
DNA: TGCGCCAGCAGCCAGGGCCAGCGGAGTATTACCGGGGAGCTGTTTTTT

V: TRBV25-1
J: TRBJ2-7
size: .
D: .
CDR3: CASSEGLGEQYF
DNA: TGTGCCAGCAGTGAGGGCCTGGGCGAGCAGTACTTC

V: TRBV10-3
J: TRBJ2-1
size: .
D: .
CDR3: CAISESKGVYNEQFF
DNA: TGTGCCATCAGTGAATCCAAGGGGGTCTACAATGAGCAGTTCTTC

V: TRBV25-1
J: TRBJ2-7
size: .
D: .
CDR3: CASSGDGDSYEQYF
DNA: TGTGCCAGCAGCGGGGACGGAGACTCCTACGAGCAGTACTTC

V: TRBV5-6
J: TRBJ1-2
size: .
D: TRBD1
CDR3: CASSPVPRGDWGYTF
DNA: TGTGCCAGCAGCCCCGTCCCCAGGGGGGATTGGGGCTACACCTTC

V: TRBV4-3
J: TRBJ2-3
size: few
D: TRBD2
CDR3: CASSQDSSGTSTDTQYF
DNA: TGCGCCAGCAGCCAAGATAGCAGCGGGACTAGCACAGATACGCAGTATTTT

V: TRBV20-1
J: TRBJ2-2
size: .
D: TRBD2
CDR3: CSARGGGAYIGELFF
DNA: TGCAGTGCTAGAGGGGGAGGGGCTTATATCGGGGAGCTGTTTTTT

V: TRBV6-2/TRBV6-3
J: TRBJ2-7
size: few
D: .
CDR3: CASSPTHYEQYF
DNA: TGTGCCAGCAGTCCGACACACTACGAGCAGTACTTC

V: TRBV5-6
J: TRBJ1-1
size: few
D: .
CDR3: CASSSVGVSEAFF
DNA: TGTGCCAGCAGCTCCGTCGGTGTCAGTGAAGCTTTCTTT

V: TRBV2
J: TRBJ2-7
size: .
D: TRBD1
CDR3: CASSARQGGDEQYF
DNA: TGTGCCAGCAGCGCCCGACAGGGGGGCGACGAGCAGTACTTC

V: TRBV9
J: TRBJ1-5
size: .
D: .
CDR3: CASSVLGDNQPQHF
DNA: TGTGCCAGCAGCGTATTAGGGGACAATCAGCCCCAGCATTTT

V: TRBV10-2
J: TRBJ2-7
size: .
D: TRBD1
CDR3: CASSDPGFGTATYEQYF
DNA: TGCGCCAGCAGTGACCCGGGGTTCGGGACAGCCACCTACGAGCAGTACTTC

V: TRBV7-2
J: TRBJ1-6
size: .
D: .
CDR3: CASSSRGTFSPLHF
DNA: TGTGCCAGCAGCTCCCGGGGGACATTTTCACCCCTCCACTTT

V: TRBV27
J: TRBJ2-3
size: .
D: .
CDR3: CASSLSPGSPRDTQYF
DNA: TGTGCCAGCAGTTTATCTCCCGGCAGCCCAAGGGATACGCAGTATTTT